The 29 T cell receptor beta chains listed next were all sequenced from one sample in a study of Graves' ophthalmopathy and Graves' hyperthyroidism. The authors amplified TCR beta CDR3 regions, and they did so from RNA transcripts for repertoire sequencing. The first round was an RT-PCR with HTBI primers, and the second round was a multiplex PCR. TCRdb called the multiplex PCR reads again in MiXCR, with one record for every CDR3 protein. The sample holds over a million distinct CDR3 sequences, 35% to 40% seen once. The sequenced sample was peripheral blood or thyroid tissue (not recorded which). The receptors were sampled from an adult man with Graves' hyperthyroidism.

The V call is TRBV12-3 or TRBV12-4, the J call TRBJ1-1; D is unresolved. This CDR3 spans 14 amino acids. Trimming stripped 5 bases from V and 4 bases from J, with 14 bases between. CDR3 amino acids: CASSIGSTITEAFF. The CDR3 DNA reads TGTGCCAGCAGTATAGGGTCCACAATCACTGAAGCTTTCTTT.

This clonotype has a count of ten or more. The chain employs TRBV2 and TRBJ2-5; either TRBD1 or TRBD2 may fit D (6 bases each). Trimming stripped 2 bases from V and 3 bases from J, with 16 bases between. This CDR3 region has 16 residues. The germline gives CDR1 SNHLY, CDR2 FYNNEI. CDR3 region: CASSESRGRGEETQYF. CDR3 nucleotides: TGTGCCAGCAGTGAATCTCGGGGGCGAGGGGAAGAGACCCAGTACTTC.

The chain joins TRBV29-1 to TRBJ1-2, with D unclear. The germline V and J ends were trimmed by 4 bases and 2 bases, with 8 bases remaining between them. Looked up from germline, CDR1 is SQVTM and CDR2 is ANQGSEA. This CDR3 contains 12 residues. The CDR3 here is CSVGPPNYGYTF. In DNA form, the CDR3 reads TGCAGCGTTGGTCCCCCGAACTATGGCTACACCTTC.

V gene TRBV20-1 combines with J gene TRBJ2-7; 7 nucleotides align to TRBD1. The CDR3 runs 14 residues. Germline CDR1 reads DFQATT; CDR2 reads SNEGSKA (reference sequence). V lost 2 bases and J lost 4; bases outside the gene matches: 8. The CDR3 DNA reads TGCAGTGCTAGACAAAGGGACAGACTATACGAGCAGTACTTC. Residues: CSARQRDRLYEQYF.

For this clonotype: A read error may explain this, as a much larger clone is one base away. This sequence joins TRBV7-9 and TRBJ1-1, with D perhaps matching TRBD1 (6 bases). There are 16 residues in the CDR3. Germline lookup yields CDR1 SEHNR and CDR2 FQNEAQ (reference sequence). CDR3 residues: CAGSSGAGGWNTEAFF. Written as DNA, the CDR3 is TGTGCCGGCAGTTCCGGAGCGGGGGGCTGGAACACTGAAGCTTTCTTT.

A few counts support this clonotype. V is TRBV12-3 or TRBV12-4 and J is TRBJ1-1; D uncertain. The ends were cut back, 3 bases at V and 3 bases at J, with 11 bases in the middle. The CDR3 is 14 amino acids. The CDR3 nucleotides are TGTGCCAGCAGTTTTAGGCCTCAGCACACTGAAGCTTTCTTT. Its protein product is CASSFRPQHTEAFF.

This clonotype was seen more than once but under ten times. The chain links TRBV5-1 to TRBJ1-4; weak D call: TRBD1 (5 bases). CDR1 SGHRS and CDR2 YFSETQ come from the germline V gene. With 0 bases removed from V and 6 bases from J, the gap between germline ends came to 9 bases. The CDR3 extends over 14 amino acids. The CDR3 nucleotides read TGCGCCAGCAGCTTGGCAGGGATAGATGAAAAACTGTTTTTT. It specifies CASSLAGIDEKLFF.

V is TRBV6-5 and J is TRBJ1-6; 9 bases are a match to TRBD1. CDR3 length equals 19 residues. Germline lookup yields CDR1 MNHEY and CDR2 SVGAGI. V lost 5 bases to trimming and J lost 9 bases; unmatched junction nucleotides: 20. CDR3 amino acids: CASSKPGQGFLRHGSPLHF. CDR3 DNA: TGTGCCAGCAGTAAACCGGGACAGGGTTTCTTACGACACGGTTCACCCCTCCACTTT.

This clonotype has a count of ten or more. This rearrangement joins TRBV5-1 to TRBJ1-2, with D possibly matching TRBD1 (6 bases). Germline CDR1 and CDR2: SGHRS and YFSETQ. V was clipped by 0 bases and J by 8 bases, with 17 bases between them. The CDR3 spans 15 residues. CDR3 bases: TGCGCCAGCAGCTTGGCCAGGGGCGTGGATGGCGGCTACACCTTC. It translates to CASSLARGVDGGYTF.

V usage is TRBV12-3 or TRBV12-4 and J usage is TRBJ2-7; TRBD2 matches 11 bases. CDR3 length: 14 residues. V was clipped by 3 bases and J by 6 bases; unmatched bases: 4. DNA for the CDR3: TGTGCCAGCAGTTTGGGACTAGCGGCACGCGAGCAGTACTTC. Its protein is CASSLGLAAREQYF.

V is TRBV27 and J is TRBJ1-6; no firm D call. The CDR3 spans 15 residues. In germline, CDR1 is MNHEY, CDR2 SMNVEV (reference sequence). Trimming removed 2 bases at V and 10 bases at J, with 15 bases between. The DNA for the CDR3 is TGTGCCAGCAGTTTACGGCTAGGGCATGGATCACCCCTCCACTTT. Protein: CASSLRLGHGSPLHF.

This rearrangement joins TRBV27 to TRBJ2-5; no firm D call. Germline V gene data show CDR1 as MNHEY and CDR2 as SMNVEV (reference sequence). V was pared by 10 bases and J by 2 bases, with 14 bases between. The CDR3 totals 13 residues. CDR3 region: CATDLSRQETQYF. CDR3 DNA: TGTGCCACGGATCTGAGCCGTCAAGAGACCCAGTACTTC.

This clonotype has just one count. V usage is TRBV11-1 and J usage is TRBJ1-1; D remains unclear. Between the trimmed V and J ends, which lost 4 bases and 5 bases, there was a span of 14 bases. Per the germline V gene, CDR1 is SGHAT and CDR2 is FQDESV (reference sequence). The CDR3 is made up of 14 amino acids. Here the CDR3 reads CASSYDYTDTEAFF. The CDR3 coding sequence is TGTGCCAGCAGCTACGACTATACGGATACTGAAGCTTTCTTT.

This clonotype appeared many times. CDR3 bases: TGCAGCGTTATAGACAGGGGAGAACGGTTCGAGCAGTACTTC. Protein: CSVIDRGERFEQYF. V gene TRBV29-1 combines with J gene TRBJ2-7; 8 positions match TRBD1. The CDR3 spans 14 residues. Germline V gene sequence: CDR1 SQVTM, CDR2 ANQGSEA. Trimming cost V 5 bases and J 6 bases; bases outside gene matches: 12.

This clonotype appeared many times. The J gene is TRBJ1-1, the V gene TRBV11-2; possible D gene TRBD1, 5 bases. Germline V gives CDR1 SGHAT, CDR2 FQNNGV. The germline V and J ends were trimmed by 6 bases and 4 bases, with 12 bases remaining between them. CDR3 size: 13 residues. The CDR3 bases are TGTGCCAGCAGGGGTTCGGGGGGCACTGAAGCTTTCTTT. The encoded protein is CASRGSGGTEAFF.

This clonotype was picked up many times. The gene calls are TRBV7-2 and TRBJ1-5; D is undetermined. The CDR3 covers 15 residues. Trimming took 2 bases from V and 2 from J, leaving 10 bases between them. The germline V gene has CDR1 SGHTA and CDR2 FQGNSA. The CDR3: CASSLTASRNQPQHF. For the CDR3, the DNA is TGTGCCAGCAGCTTAACAGCATCTCGCAATCAGCCCCAGCATTTT.

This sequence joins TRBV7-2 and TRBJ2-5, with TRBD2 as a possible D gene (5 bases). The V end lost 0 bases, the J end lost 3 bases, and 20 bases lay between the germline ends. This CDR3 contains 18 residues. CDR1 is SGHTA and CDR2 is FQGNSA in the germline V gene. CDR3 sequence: CASSLALGGLASKETQYF. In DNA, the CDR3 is TGTGCCAGCAGCTTAGCCCTCGGCGGTCTAGCCTCCAAAGAGACCCAGTACTTC. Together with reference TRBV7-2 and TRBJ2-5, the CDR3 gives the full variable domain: GAGVSQSPSNKVTEKGKDVELRCDPISGHTALYWYRQSLGQGLEFLIYFQGNSAPDKSGLPSDRFSAERTGGSVSTLTIQRTQQEDSAVYLCASSLALGGLASKETQYFGPGTRLLVL.

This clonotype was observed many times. CDR3 amino acids: CASSQWTEGGGPPNNQPQHF. The CDR3 region has the DNA TGTGCCAGCAGCCAGTGGACCGAGGGTGGCGGTCCCCCGAACAATCAGCCCCAGCATTTT. This chain connects TRBV7-8 to TRBJ1-5; D remains unclear. Trimming removed 5 bases at V and 3 bases at J, with 29 bases between. The CDR3 length is 20 residues. Germline CDR1 reads SGHVS; CDR2 reads FQNEAQ.

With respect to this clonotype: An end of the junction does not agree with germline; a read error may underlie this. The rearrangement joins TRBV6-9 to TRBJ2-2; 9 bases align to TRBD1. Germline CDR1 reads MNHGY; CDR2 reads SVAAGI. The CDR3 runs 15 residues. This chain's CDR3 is CASKLDRGGTGELVF. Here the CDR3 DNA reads TGTGCCAGCAAATTGGACAGGGGTGGGACCGGGGAGCTGGTTTTT.

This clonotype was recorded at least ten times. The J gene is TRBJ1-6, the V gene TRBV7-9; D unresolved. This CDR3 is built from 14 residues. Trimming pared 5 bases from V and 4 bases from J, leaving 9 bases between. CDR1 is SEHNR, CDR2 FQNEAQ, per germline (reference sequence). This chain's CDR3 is CASSAQDYNSPLHF. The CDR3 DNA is TGTGCCAGCAGCGCCCAGGATTATAATTCACCCCTCCACTTT. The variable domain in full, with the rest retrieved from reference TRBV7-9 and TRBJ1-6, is DTGVSQNPRHKITKRGQNVTFRCDPISEHNRLYWYRQTLGQGPEFLTYFQNEAQLEKSRLLSDRFSAERPKGSFSTLEIQRTEQGDSAMYLCASSAQDYNSPLHFGNGTRLTVT.

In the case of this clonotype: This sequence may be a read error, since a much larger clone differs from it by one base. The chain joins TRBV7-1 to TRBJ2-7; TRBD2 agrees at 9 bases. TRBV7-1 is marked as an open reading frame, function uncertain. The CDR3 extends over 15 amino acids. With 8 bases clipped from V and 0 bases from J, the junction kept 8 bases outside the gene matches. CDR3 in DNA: TGTGCCAGCGGCAATAATAGCGGGAGCTCCTACGAGCAGTACTTC. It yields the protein CASGNNSGSSYEQYF.

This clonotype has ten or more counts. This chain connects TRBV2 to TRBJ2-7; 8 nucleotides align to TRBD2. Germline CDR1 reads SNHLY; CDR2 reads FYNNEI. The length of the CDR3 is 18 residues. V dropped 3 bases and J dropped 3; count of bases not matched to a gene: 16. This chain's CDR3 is CASSERKTPGLGDYEQYF. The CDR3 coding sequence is TGTGCCAGCAGTGAGAGGAAAACACCGGGACTAGGGGACTACGAGCAGTACTTC.

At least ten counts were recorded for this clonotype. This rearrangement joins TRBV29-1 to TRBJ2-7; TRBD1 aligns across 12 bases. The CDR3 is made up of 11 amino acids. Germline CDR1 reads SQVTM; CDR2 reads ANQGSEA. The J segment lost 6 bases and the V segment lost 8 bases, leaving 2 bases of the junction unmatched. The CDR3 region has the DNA TGCAGCCCGGGACAGGGGGCCGAGCAGTACTTC. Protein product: CSPGQGAEQYF.

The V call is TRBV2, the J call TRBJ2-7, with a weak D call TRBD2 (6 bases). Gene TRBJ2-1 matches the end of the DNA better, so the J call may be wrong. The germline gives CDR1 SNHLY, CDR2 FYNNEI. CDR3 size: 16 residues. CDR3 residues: CASSSDRRGTSNEQFF. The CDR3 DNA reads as TGTGCCAGCAGTTCCGATCGGAGGGGAACCTCCAATGAGCAGTTCTTC.

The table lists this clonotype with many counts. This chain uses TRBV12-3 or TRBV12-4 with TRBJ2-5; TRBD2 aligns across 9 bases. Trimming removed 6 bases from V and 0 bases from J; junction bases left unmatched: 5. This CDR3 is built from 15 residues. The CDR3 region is CASRSSGKYQETQYF. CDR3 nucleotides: TGTGCCAGCAGATCTAGCGGGAAGTACCAAGAGACCCAGTACTTC.

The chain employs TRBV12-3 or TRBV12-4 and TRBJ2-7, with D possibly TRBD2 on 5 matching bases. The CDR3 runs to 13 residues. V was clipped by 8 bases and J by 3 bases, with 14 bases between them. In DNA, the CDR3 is TGTGCCAGCGGAAATTTGGGGAGCTACGAGCAGTACTTC. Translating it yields CASGNLGSYEQYF.

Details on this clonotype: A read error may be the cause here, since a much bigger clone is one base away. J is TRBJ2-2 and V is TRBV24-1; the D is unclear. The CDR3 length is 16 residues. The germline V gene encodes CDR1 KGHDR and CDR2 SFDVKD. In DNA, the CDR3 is TGTGCCGCCAGTGATTTTAACCACGCGAACACCGGGGAGCTGTTTTTT. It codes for CAASDFNHANTGELFF.

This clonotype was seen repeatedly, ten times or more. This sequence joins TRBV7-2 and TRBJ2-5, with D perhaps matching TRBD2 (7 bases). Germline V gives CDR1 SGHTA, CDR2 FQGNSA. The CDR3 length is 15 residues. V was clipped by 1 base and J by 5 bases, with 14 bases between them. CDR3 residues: CASSLGGGAGETQYF. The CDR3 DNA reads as TGTGCCAGCAGCTTAGGGGGGGGCGCGGGGGAGACCCAGTACTTC.

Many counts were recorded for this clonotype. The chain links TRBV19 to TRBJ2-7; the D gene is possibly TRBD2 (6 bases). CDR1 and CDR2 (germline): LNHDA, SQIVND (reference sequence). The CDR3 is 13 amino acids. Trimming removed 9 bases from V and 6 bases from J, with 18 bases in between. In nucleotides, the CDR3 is TGTGCCAGCGCCCCGGGACTCTTTTCCGAGCAGTACTTC. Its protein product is CASAPGLFSEQYF.